A selection of T cell receptor beta chains follows, all from one sample in a study of T cell changes during pregnancy in multiple sclerosis. TCRdb keeps only in-frame clones here, not all; method: immunoSEQ multiplex PCR. The profile shows 40,000 to 50,000 clones, more than 90% of them singletons. Specimen: CD8+ T cells from peripheral blood mononuclear cells, collected in the third trimester of pregnancy. These receptors were collected from a female donor with multiple sclerosis, enrolled in a pregnancy study. Both conserved end residues are part of each CDR3. A D gene is named only where the DNA matches it firmly. Not every row has a clone size; where given, it reads once, few, many or a size class.

J gene	clone size	V gene	D gene	CDR3 DNA	CDR3 protein
TRBJ1-5	-	TRBV7-7	TRBD1	TGTGCCAGCAGCTGTTACAGGGGTCGCCAGCCCCAGCATTTT	CASSCYRGRQPQHF
TRBJ1-4	-	TRBV21-1	-	TGTGCCAGCAGCGATTACCGGGACAGGCCATTATATGAAAAACTGTTTTTT	CASSDYRDRPLYEKLFF
TRBJ2-7	-	TRBV27	TRBD2	TGTGCCAGCAGTCCCACGCTTTGGGAGGGAAGACACGAGCAGTACTTC	CASSPTLWEGRHEQYF
TRBJ2-7	-	TRBV19	TRBD1	TGTGCCAGTAGCACGACAGGGACCTACGAGCAGTACTTC	CASSTTGTYEQYF
TRBJ1-6	few	TRBV27	TRBD1	TGTGCCAGCAGCCGGGACAGGGTCTCACCCCTCCACTTT	CASSRDRVSPLHF
TRBJ1-2	few	TRBV5-4	TRBD1	TGTGCCAGCAGCCAGGGACAGGGTGAGATCTATGGCTACACCTTC	CASSQGQGEIYGYTF
TRBJ2-1	-	TRBV4-3	TRBD2	TGCGCCAGCAGCCAAGATCTCGGACTAGCGGACTACAATGAGCAGTTCTTC	CASSQDLGLADYNEQFF
TRBJ2-1	-	TRBV15	-	TGTGCCACCAGCAGTTACAGGGACAATGAGCAGTTCTTC	CATSSYRDNEQFF
TRBJ1-6	-	TRBV4-1	TRBD1	TGCGCCAGCAGCCAAGGGCAGGGGGGTTATAATTCACCCCTCCACTTT	CASSQGQGGYNSPLHF
TRBJ2-2	-	TRBV20-1	-	TGCAGTGCTCTGAGCACCGGGGAGCTGTTTTTT	CSALSTGELFF
TRBJ2-7	few	TRBV11-2	TRBD1	TGTGCCAGCACCTTGGGTCCTGGGACAGCCCTCGACGAGCAGTACTTC	CASTLGPGTALDEQYF
TRBJ1-1	-	TRBV9	TRBD1	TGTGCCAGCAGCTCCCGACAGGGCAACACTGAAGCTTTCTTT	CASSSRQGNTEAFF
TRBJ2-7	-	TRBV13	-	TGTGCCAGCAGCACTATTAGCAGCGAGCAGTACTTC	CASSTISSEQYF
TRBJ2-2	-	TRBV2	-	TGTGCCAGCAGCTCCCGGACCGGGGAGCTGTTTTTT	CASSSRTGELFF
TRBJ2-1	-	TRBV6-4	-	TGTGCCAGCAGTGACACCTTGGACATTTCAGGGGAGCAGTTCTTC	CASSDTLDISGEQFF
TRBJ1-2	-	TRBV28	-	TGTGCCAGCAGTTTATTTGCAGTCAAATATGGCTACACCTTC	CASSLFAVKYGYTF
TRBJ2-7	-	TRBV19	-	TGTGCCAGCCGCGAGACAGGTGCCTACGAGCAGTACTTC	CASRETGAYEQYF
TRBJ1-2	-	TRBV27	-	TGTGCCAGCAGTTTTGCAGGGGCCTATGGCTACACCTTC	CASSFAGAYGYTF
TRBJ2-1	-	TRBV7-6	TRBD2	TGTGCCAGCAGCCCGGGACTAGCGGGAGTAACTGAGCAGTTCTTC	CASSPGLAGVTEQFF
TRBJ1-3	-	TRBV4-1	TRBD1	TGCGCCAGCAGCCCCCAGACAGGGGCTGGAAACACCATATATTTT	CASSPQTGAGNTIYF
TRBJ2-5	once	TRBV9	TRBD1	TGTGCCAGCAGCCCCGGACAGGTAGATGAGACCCAGTACTTC	CASSPGQVDETQYF
TRBJ2-3	-	TRBV11-2	TRBD2	TGTGCCAGCAGCTTTACGGGGGGGCAAGATACGCAGTATTTT	CASSFTGGQDTQYF
TRBJ2-2	-	TRBV4-3	TRBD2	TGCGCCAGCAGCCAAGAGGCTAGCGGGGACCTCAACACCGGGGAGCTGTTTTTT	CASSQEASGDLNTGELFF
TRBJ2-3	-	TRBV7-9	-	TGTGCCAGCAGCTTGGGCCAGGGGTCGGATACGCAGTATTTT	CASSLGQGSDTQYF
TRBJ2-7	-	TRBV27	TRBD2	TGTGCCAGCAGGCGAGCTGGGGGGGTCTACGAGCAGTACTTC	CASRRAGGVYEQYF
TRBJ2-7	once	TRBV5-6	-	TGTGCCAGCAGCTTGAGCAGGGCCTACGAGCAGTACTTC	CASSLSRAYEQYF
TRBJ1-2	-	TRBV7-9	-	TGTGCCAGCAGCTTAGGGACAGCCCAGTTCACCGTCTATGGCTACACCTTC	CASSLGTAQFTVYGYTF
TRBJ1-6	-	TRBV5-4	-	TGTGCCAGCAGCACCCGGGAGAGCGAATCTCGCAATTCACCCCTCCACTTT	CASSTRESESRNSPLHF
TRBJ1-2	-	TRBV2	-	TGTGCCAGCAGTGAAGCCCTCCTAGGCTACACCTTC	CASSEALLGYTF
TRBJ1-1	-	TRBV19	-	TGTGCCAGTAGTGAACAGGTGAACACTGAAGCTTTCTTT	CASSEQVNTEAFF
TRBJ1-4	-	TRBV4-3	-	TGCGCCAGCAGCCAAGTCAGGGGAACTAATGAAAAACTGTTTTTT	CASSQVRGTNEKLFF
TRBJ2-5	-	TRBV7-3	TRBD1	TGTGCCAGCAGCCCAGGGACAGGGGAGACCCAGTACTTC	CASSPGTGETQYF
TRBJ2-3	-	TRBV6-5	TRBD1	TGTGCCAGCAGTTACTCGGGGACAGCGGGCACAGATACGCAGTATTTT	CASSYSGTAGTDTQYF
TRBJ2-3	few	TRBV28	-	TGTGCCAGCAGTTTATCCAACGCCTTAGCAGATACGCAGTATTTT	CASSLSNALADTQYF
TRBJ1-4	-	TRBV25-1	-	TGTGCCAGCAGTGAATCGGGAAAACTGTTTTTT	CASSESGKLFF
TRBJ2-7	-	TRBV6-5	-	TGTGCCAGCAGTTACGAGGGGGGGCCCTACGAGCAGTACTTC	CASSYEGGPYEQYF
TRBJ2-3	-	TRBV5-1	-	TGCGCCAGCAGCGGCCTAGACAGACTCTCCACAGATACGCAGTATTTT	CASSGLDRLSTDTQYF
TRBJ1-2	-	TRBV6-1	TRBD1	TGTGCCAGCAGTGAATGGGGACAGGGAGGTGGGTATGGCTACACCTTC	CASSEWGQGGGYGYTF
TRBJ2-5	-	TRBV7-9	-	TGTGCCAGCAGCTTAGATCTAGTCCAAGAGACCCAGTACTTC	CASSLDLVQETQYF
TRBJ2-7	medium-sized	TRBV9	TRBD2	TGTGCCAGCAGCACACATGAACTAGCGGGAGACGAGCAGTACTTC	CASSTHELAGDEQYF
TRBJ1-2	-	TRBV15	TRBD1	TGTGCCACCAGCGACCACAGGGGGACTAACTATGGCTACACCTTC	CATSDHRGTNYGYTF
TRBJ1-2	-	TRBV4-1	TRBD1	TGCGCCAGCAGTCCCCGAACAGGGGGCGTTAGCTATGGCTACACCTTC	CASSPRTGGVSYGYTF
TRBJ2-3	-	TRBV5-1	TRBD1	TGCGCCAGCAGCTCGACAGGGGACCCCCTCACAGATACGCAGTATTTT	CASSSTGDPLTDTQYF
TRBJ2-1	-	TRBV7-9	-	TGTGCCAGCAGCTTAGCGGGAGCGGGTGAGCAGTTCTTC	CASSLAGAGEQFF
TRBJ2-2	-	TRBV27	TRBD1	TGTGCCAGCAGTTTTGACAGGGGTGACACCGGGGAGCTGTTTTTT	CASSFDRGDTGELFF
TRBJ1-1	few	TRBV7-9	-	TGTGCCAGCAGCCGAGACAGGAACACTGAAGCTTTCTTT	CASSRDRNTEAFF
TRBJ2-2	few	TRBV6-4	-	TGTGCCAGCAGTACGGACGGGATCGGGGAGCTGTTTTTT	CASSTDGIGELFF
TRBJ2-2	-	TRBV4-3	TRBD1	TGCGCCAGCAGTTTTGACAGGGGTAACACCGGGGAGCTGTTTTTT	CASSFDRGNTGELFF
TRBJ1-1	medium-sized	TRBV6-1	-	TGTGCCAGCAGTGAAGGAGAACGGACTGAAGCTTTCTTT	CASSEGERTEAFF
TRBJ1-4	-	TRBV7-9	-	TGCGCCTATAGCCTTGCAACTAATGAAAAACTGTTTTTT	CAYSLATNEKLFF
TRBJ2-5	-	TRBV7-3	TRBD1	TGTGCCAGCAGCGCGACAGGGGGAGAGACCCAGTACTTC	CASSATGGETQYF
TRBJ1-3	-	TRBV6-1	-	TGTGCCAGCAGTGAAGCGCCACCGCGCTCTGGAAACACCATATATTTT	CASSEAPPRSGNTIYF
TRBJ2-7	-	TRBV10-3	-	TGTGCCATCAGTGAGCCAATAGCGAGTTACCGAGGGGAGCAGTACTTC	CAISEPIASYRGEQYF
TRBJ1-4	-	TRBV19	-	TGTGCCAGTAGTATAGGTTCGGGTTTGTCTAATGAAGAACTGTTTTTT	CASSIGSGLSNEELFF
TRBJ1-4	-	TRBV16	TRBD1	TGTGCCAGCAGCCAAATAGCCGGGACAGGGAATGAAAAACTGTTTTTT	CASSQIAGTGNEKLFF
TRBJ1-2	-	TRBV9	TRBD1	TGTGCCAGCAGCGGAGGGGGCTTCTATGGCTACACCTTC	CASSGGGFYGYTF
TRBJ1-2	-	TRBV2	TRBD1	TGTGCCAGCAGTGAATGGCAGGGGACAGCTAACTATGGCTACACCTTC	CASSEWQGTANYGYTF
TRBJ2-7	-	TRBV9	TRBD1	TGTGCCAGCAGCGTAACAGGGGGTTACTACGAGCAGTACTTC	CASSVTGGYYEQYF
TRBJ2-7	-	TRBV15	TRBD2	TGTGCCACCAGCAGAGGGGCTAGCGGGGGCGACTACGAGCAGTACTTC	CATSRGASGGDYEQYF
TRBJ1-4	many	TRBV19	TRBD1	TGTGCCAGTAGTCCGGACAGGTTCCAAAATGAAAAACTGTTTTTT	CASSPDRFQNEKLFF